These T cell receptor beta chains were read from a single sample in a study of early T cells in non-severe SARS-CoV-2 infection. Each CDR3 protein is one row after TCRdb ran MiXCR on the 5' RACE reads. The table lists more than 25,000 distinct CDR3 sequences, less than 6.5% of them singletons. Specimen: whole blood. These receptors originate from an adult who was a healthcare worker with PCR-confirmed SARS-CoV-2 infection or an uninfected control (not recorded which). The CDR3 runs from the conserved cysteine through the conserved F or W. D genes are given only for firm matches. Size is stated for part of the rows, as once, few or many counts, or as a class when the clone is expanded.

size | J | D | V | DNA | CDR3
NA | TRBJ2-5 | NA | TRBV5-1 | TGCGCCAGCAGCTTGAACAGCCTCCAAGAGACCCAGTACTTC | CASSLNSLQETQYF
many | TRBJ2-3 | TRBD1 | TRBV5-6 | TGTGCCAGCAGCCTGTACAGGGGCCCGACCACAGATACGCAGTATTTT | CASSLYRGPTTDTQYF
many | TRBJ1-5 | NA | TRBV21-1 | TGTGCCAGCCCGAAGAGGACAGTTACCATGGATAGCAATCAGCCCCAGCATTTT | CASPKRTVTMDSNQPQHF
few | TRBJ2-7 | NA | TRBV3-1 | TGTGCCAGCAGCCCCCACGGGACTGCCCGACCAAATCCCTACGAGCAGTACTTC | CASSPHGTARPNPYEQYF
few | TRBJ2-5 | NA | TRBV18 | TGTGCCAGCTCACCAGTCGGGGGAGAGACCCAGTACTTC | CASSPVGGETQYF
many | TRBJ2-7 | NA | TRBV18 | TGTGCCAGCTCACCTCGGACAGATTACTACGAGCAGTACTTC | CASSPRTDYYEQYF
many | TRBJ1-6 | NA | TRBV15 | TGTGCCACCAGCAGAGACGGGACAAGAAATTCACCCCTCCACTTT | CATSRDGTRNSPLHF
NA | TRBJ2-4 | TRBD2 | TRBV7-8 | TGTGCCAGCAGCTTAACGGGGACTAGCGGAGCTCTATACAAAAACATTCAGTACTTC | CASSLTGTSGALYKNIQYF
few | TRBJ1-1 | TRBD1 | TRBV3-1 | TGTGCCAGCAGCCAAGGGACAGGGGGATTCGCTGAAGCTTTCTTT | CASSQGTGGFAEAFF
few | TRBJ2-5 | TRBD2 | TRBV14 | TGTGCCAGCAGCCAGCTAAAAGGACTAGCGGAAGAGACCCAGTACTTC | CASSQLKGLAEETQYF
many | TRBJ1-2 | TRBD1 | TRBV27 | TGTGCCAGCAGTCCTCTGGTTCGGACAGGGCTTAACTATGGCTACACCTTC | CASSPLVRTGLNYGYTF
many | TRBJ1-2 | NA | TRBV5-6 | TGTGCCAGCAGCTTCAGGGAATCCAGCTATGGCTACACCTTC | CASSFRESSYGYTF
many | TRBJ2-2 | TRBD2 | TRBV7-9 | TGTGCCAGCAGCTTAGCGGCTAGCGGGACAATGGGACCCGGGGAGCTGTTTTTT | CASSLAASGTMGPGELFF
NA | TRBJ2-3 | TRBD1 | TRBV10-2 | TGCGCCAGCAGTGAAGCCGGGACAGGGACGCCCCCCACAGATACGCAGTATTTT | CASSEAGTGTPPTDTQYF
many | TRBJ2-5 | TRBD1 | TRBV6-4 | TGTGCCAGCAGAAAAACAGGGGGTGTAGGGACCCAGTACTTC | CASRKTGGVGTQYF
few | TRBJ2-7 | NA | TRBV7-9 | TGTGCCAGCAGCCTGCCTGGGGGACTCGAGCAGTACTTC | CASSLPGGLEQYF
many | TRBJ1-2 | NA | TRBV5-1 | TGCGCCAGCAGTCACAACGACTATGGCTACACCTTC | CASSHNDYGYTF
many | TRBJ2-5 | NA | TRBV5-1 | TGCGCCAGCAGCTTGGGAAAAGAGACCCAGTACTTC | CASSLGKETQYF
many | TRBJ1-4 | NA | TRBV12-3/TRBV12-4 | TGTGCCAGCAGCCCCGGGGGGGGAGAGGGGGTTGAAAAACTGTTTTTT | CASSPGGGEGVEKLFF
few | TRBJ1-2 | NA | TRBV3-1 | TGTGCCAGCAGACACTCAGGAGGGTTCGGCTACACCTTC | CASRHSGGFGYTF
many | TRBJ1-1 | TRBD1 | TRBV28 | TGTGCCAGCAGTTTCTCAGGGGGCCTGACGGAAGCTTTCTTT | CASSFSGGLTEAFF
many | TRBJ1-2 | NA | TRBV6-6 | TGTGCCAGCAGTTACGGAGACAGAAACTATGGCTACACCTTC | CASSYGDRNYGYTF
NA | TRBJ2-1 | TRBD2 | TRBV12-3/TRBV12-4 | TGTGCCAGCAGTTTCCTGGGGTGGGCGGGAGCGGGTTGGCACAATGAGCAGTTCTTC | CASSFLGWAGAGWHNEQFF
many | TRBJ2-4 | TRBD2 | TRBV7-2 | TGTGCCAGCAGCTTGACAACGGCGGGAGGGAGAAACATTCAGTACTTC | CASSLTTAGGRNIQYF
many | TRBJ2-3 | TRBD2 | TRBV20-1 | TGCAGGGTCGCCTTCGGGGGGAACACAGATACGCAGTATTTT | CRVAFGGNTDTQYF
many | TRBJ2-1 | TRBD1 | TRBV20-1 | TGCAGTGCTAGAGATCCCGGGACAGGGAAGAATGAGCAGTTCTTC | CSARDPGTGKNEQFF
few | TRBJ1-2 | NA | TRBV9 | TGTGCCAGCAGCGCCCGTCCAACGACGGCACATGGCTACACCTTC | CASSARPTTAHGYTF
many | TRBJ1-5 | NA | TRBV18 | TGTGCCAGCTCACCAGGGTTGGAAGAAATCAACCCCACCCAGCATTTT | CASSPGLEEINPTQHF
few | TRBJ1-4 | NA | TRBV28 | TGTGCCAGCAGTTTCATTGCAACTAATGAAAAACTGTTTTTT | CASSFIATNEKLFF
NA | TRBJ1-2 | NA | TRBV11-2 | TGTGCCAGCAGCTTTGATAAGGGTGGCTACACCTTC | CASSFDKGGYTF
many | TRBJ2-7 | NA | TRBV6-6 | TGTGCCAGCAGACGGACAGCGGACTCCTACGAGCAGTACTTC | CASRRTADSYEQYF
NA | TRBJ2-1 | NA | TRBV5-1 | TGCGCCAGCAGCCTTGGCGTCTACAATGAGCAGTTCTTC | CASSLGVYNEQFF
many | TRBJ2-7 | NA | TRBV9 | TGTGCCAGCAGCGTAGGGGCAGGGGATAACTCCTACGAGCAGTACTTC | CASSVGAGDNSYEQYF
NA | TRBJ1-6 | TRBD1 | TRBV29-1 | TGCAGCGCAGGGACAGGGAATAATTCACCCCTCCACTTT | CSAGTGNNSPLHF
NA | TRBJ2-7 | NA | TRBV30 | TGTGCCTGGAGCAGGGGCGGTAGGGAGCAGTACTTC | CAWSRGGREQYF
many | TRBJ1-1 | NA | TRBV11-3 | TGTGCCAGCAGCTCAGGATCAGGCGCGGCTTTCTTT | CASSSGSGAAFF